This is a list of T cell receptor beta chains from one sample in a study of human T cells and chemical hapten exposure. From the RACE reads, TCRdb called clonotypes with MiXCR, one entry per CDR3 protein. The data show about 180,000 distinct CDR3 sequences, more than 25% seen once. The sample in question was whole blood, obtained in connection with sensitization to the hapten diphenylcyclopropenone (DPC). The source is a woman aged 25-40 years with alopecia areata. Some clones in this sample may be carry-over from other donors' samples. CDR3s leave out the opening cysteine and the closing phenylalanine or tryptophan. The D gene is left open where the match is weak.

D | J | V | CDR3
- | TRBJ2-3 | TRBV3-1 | ASSLRGGARTDTQY
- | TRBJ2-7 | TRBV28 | ASSQNGPVYEQY
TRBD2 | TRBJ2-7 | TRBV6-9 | ASSPHAGGHEQY
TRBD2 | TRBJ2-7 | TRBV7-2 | ASSRRTGTIGEQY
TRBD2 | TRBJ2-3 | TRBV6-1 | ASSPGLAGQPPPTDTQY
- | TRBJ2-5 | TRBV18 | ASSPRALAGQETQY
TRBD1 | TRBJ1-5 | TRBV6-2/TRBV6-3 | ASRAGGNNQPQH
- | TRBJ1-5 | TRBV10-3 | AISEQRNQPQH
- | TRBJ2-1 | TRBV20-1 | SARGNSYNEQF
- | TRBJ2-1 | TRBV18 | ASSPGTNNEQF
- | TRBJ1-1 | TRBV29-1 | SVRRDDSSNTEAF
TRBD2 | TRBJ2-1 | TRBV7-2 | ASSSTSGNYNEQF
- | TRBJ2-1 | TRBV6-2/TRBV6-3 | ASNSPGASSEQF
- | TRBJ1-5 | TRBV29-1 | SVEEGLNQPQH
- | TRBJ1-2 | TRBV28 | ASSLPQGRSNYGYT
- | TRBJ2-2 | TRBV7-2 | ASSFREPNTGELF
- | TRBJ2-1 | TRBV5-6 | ASSFYSWHNEQF
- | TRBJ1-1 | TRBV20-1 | SASPGGKGFTEAF
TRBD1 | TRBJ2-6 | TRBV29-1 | SVRDRASTGANVLT
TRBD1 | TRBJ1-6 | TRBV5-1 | ASSVTGEYSPLH
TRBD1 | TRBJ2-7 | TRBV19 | ASSIGDRGVGEQY
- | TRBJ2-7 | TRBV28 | ASSPLRDGTYEQY
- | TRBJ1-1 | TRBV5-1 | ASSLDSMNTEAF
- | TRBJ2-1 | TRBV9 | ASSVGVSNEQF
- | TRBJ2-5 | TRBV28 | ASSLSDVRGQY
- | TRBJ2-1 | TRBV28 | ASSLGVSSYNEQF
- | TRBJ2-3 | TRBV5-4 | ASSLAGKYHTDTQY
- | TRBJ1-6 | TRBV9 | ASSVGGDGSPLH
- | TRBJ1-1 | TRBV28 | ASSTTVFTEAF
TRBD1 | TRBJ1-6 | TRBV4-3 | ASSPTGERNSPLH
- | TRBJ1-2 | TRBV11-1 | ASSYSGEGIYGYT
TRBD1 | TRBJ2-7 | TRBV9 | ASSVGTGGRYEQY
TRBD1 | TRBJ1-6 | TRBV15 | ATSRSSGTGGSPLH
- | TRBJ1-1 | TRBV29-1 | SVVYVTEAF
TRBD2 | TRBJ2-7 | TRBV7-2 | ASSLGLAGEQY
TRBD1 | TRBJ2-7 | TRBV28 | ASSLTGTGFYEQY
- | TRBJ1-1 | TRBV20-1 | SARPGLIAGAEAF
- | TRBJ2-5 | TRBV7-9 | ASSWGSGQETQY
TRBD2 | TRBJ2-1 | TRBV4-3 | ASSQDSRTSGSYNEQF
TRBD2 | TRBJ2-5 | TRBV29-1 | SVDIGSGRQETQY